Included here is one T cell receptor (beta chain) sequence, with context. Three rounds of nested PCR, following a modified ARM-PCR protocol, produced the TCRbeta library. Via MiXCR, TCRdb re-called the multiplex PCR reads, giving one row per CDR3 protein. The repertoire holds some 95,000 distinct CDR3 sequences, with 75% to 90% as singletons. No cell sorting was done before RNA was extracted from the tissue. Distant lung tissue was collected more than 3 cm away from the tumor edge. Between August and November 2014, newly diagnosed, chemotherapy-naive lung cancer patients underwent thoracic surgery in China. This entry is derived from a study of tumor and adjacent non-tumor tissue in lung cancer. CDR3 length: 15 residues. Trimming at V came to 4 bases and at J to 5 bases, leaving 8 bases not matched to a gene.

The V gene is TRBV12-3 or TRBV12-4, the J gene TRBJ2-5; 9 bases line up with TRBD2. This sequence originates from a man in his 60s with small cell lung cancer. The sample was distant non-tumor lung tissue. CDR3 sequence: CASSSTSGALETQYF. The CDR3 DNA reads TGTGCCAGCAGTTCGACTAGCGGCGCATTGGAGACCCAGTACTTC.